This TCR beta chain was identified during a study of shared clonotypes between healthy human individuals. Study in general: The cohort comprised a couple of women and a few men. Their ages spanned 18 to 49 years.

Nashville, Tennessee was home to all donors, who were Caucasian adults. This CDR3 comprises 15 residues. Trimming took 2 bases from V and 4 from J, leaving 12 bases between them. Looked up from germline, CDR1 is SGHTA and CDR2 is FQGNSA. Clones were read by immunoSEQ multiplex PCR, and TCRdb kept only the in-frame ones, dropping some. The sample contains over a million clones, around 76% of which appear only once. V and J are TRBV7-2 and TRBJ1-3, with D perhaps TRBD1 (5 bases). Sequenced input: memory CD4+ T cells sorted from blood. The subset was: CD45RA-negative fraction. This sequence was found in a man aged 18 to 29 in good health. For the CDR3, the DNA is TGTGCCAGCAGCTTACTATGGGGCGAAGGAAACACCATATATTTT. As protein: CASSLLWGEGNTIYF.